The present TCR beta chain was sequenced within a study of blood T cell repertoires in COVID-19. Looking at the study overall: Donors in the United States, Italy and Spain gave samples during acute or convalescent COVID-19. PBMCs, B-cell-depleted T cells, or T cells were the source of the cDNA or gDNA that made up the material.

Sequencing was performed with immunoSEQ multiplex PCR; in TCRdb, only in-frame clones are kept and a portion is missing. This table holds around 100,000 clones, 90% found once. Sequencing used peripheral blood. The receptor comes from a man aged 50-60 years with acute or convalescent COVID-19.

This CDR3 reads CASSSLGVGTEAFF. In nucleotides, the CDR3 is TGTGCCAGCAGCTCACTCGGGGTAGGGACTGAAGCTTTCTTT. The rearrangement uses TRBV7-9 and TRBJ1-1; no reliable D call. The V end lost 4 bases, the J end lost 5 bases, and 14 bases lay between the germline ends. This CDR3 has 14 amino acids. CDR1 is SEHNR and CDR2 is FQNEAQ in the germline V gene (reference sequence).